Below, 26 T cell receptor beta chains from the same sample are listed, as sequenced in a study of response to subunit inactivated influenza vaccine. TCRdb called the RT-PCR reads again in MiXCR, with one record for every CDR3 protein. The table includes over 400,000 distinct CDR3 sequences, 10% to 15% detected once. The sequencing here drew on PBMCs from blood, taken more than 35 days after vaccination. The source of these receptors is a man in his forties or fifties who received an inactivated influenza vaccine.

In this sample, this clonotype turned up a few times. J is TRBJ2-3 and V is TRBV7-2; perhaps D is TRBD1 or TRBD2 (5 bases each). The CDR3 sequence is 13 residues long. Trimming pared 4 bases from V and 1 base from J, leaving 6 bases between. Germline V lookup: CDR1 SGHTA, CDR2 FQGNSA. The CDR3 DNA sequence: TGTGCCAGCAGCTGGGACCGCACAGATACGCAGTATTTT. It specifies CASSWDRTDTQYF.

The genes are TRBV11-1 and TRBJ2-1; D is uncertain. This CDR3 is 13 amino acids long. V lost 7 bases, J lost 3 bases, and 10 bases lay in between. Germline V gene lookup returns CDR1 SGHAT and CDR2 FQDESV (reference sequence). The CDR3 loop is CASTGRIYNEQFF. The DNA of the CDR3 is TGTGCCAGCACCGGACGGATCTACAATGAGCAGTTCTTC.

The CDR3 DNA reads TGCAGTGCTAGAGATCCTCGCGGCCAAGAGACCCAGTACTTC. As protein: CSARDPRGQETQYF. V usage is TRBV20-1 and J usage is TRBJ2-5; D unclear. Germline V gene sequence: CDR1 DFQATT, CDR2 SNEGSKA (reference sequence). This CDR3 spans 14 amino acids. V was clipped by 0 bases and J by 1 base, with 9 bases between them.

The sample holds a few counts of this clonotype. CDR3 loop: CASSLVGVAYNEQFF. The CDR3 bases are TGCGCCAGCAGCTTGGTAGGAGTAGCATACAATGAGCAGTTCTTC. The chain couples TRBV5-1 to TRBJ2-1; D gene uncertain. V lost 0 bases and J lost 4, with 11 bases in between. Germline V gene sequence: CDR1 SGHRS, CDR2 YFSETQ. This CDR3 has 15 residues.

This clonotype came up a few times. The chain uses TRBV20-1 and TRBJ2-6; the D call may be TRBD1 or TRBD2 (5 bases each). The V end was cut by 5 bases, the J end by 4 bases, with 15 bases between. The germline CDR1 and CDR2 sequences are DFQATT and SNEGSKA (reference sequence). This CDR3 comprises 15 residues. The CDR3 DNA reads TGCAGTGCTGGTCGGGGCACCTCCGGGGCCAACGTCCTGACTTTC. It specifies CSAGRGTSGANVLTF.

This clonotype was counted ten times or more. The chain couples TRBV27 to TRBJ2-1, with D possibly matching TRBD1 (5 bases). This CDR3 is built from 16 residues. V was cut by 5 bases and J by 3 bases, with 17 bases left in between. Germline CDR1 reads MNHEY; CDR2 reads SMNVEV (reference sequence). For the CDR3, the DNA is TGTGCCAGCAGTAATATCCCTCCAGGGTACTACAATGAGCAGTTCTTC. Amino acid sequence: CASSNIPPGYYNEQFF.

The CDR3 DNA sequence: TGTGCCAGTACAGGGGGGTCGTACACCGGGGAGCTGTTTTTT. This translates into CASTGGSYTGELFF. V gene TRBV28 combines with J gene TRBJ2-2; TRBD1 aligns across 8 bases. Germline CDR1 MDHEN, CDR2 SYDVKM. The CDR3 sequence is 14 residues long. V was clipped by 9 bases and J by 3 bases; unmatched bases: 6.

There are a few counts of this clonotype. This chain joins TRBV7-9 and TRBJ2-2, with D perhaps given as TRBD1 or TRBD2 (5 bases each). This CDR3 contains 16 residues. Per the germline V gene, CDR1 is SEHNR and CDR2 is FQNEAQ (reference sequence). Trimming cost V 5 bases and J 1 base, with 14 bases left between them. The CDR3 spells CASSPGTPMNTGELFF. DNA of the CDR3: TGTGCCAGCAGCCCAGGGACCCCAATGAACACCGGGGAGCTGTTTTTT.

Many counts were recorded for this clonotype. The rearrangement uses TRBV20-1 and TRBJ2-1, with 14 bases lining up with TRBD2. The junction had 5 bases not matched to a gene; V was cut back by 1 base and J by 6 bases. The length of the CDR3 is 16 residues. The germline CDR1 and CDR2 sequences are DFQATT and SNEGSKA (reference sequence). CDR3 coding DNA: TGCAGTGCTAGAGTGGGGACTAGCGGGGGACGCAATGAGCAGTTCTTC. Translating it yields CSARVGTSGGRNEQFF.

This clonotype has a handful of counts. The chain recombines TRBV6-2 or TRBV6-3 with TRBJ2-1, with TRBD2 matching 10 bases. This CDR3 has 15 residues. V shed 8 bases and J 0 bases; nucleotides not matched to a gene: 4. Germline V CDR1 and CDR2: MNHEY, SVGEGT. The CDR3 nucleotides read TGTGCCAGCGAAGTAGCGGGAGGCTCCTACAATGAGCAGTTCTTC. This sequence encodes CASEVAGGSYNEQFF.

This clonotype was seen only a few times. CDR3 region: CASSAPQREGRETQYF. CDR3 nucleotide sequence: TGTGCCAGCAGCGCCCCCCAGCGGGAGGGAAGAGAGACCCAGTACTTC. The rearrangement uses TRBV9 and TRBJ2-5; 10 bases match TRBD2. CDR1 is SGDLS, CDR2 YYNGEE, per germline. The V segment lost 3 bases and the J segment 4 bases; nucleotides outside the gene matches: 9. The length of the CDR3 is 16 residues.

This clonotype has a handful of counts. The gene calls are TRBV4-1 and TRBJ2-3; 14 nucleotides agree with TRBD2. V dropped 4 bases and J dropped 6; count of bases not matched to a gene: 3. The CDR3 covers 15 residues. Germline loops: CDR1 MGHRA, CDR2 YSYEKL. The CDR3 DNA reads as TGCGCCAGCAGCCGGACTAGCGGGGGGACGGATACGCAGTATTTT. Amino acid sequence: CASSRTSGGTDTQYF.

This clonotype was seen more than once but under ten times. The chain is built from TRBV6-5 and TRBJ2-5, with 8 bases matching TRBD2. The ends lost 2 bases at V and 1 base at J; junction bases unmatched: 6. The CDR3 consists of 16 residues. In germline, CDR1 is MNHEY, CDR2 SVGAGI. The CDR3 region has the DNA TGTGCCAGCAGTTACGCGGTAGCGGGGCCCCAAGAGACCCAGTACTTC. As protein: CASSYAVAGPQETQYF.

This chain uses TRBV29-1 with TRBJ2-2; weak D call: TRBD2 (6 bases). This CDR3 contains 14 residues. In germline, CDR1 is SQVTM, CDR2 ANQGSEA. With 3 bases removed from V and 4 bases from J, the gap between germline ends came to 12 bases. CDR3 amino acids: CSVDIGGITGELFF. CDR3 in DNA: TGCAGCGTTGATATTGGGGGGATCACCGGGGAGCTGTTTTTT.

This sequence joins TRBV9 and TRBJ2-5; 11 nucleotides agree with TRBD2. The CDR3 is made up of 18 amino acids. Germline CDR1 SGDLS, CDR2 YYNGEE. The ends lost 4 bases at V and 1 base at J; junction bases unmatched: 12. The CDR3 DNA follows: TGTGCCAGCAGCCTTCGACCCGGGACTAGCGGTCTCCAAGAGACCCAGTACTTC. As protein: CASSLRPGTSGLQETQYF.

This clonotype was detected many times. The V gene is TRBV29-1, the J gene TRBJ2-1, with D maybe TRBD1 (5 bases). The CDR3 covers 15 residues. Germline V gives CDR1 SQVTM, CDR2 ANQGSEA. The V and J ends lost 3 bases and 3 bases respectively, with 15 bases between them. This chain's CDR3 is CSVEGRAHHYNEQFF. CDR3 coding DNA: TGCAGCGTTGAGGGGCGAGCGCACCACTACAATGAGCAGTTCTTC.

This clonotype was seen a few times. CDR3 DNA sequence: TGTGCCAGCAGACCAGCGACAGTCACAGATACGCAGTATTTT. Translated, it gives CASRPATVTDTQYF. The chain is built from TRBV28 and TRBJ2-3, with a weak D call TRBD1 (5 bases). Germline-derived CDR1 and CDR2 are MDHEN and SYDVKM. CDR3 size: 14 residues. V lost 6 bases and J 2 bases, leaving 12 bases between the germline ends.

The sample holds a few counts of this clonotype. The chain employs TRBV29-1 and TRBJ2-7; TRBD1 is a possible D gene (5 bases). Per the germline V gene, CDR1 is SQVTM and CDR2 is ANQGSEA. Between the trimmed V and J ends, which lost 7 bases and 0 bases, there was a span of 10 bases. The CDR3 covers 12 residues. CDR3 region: CSGGHYSYEQYF. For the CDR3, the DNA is TGCAGCGGTGGACACTACTCCTACGAGCAGTACTTC.

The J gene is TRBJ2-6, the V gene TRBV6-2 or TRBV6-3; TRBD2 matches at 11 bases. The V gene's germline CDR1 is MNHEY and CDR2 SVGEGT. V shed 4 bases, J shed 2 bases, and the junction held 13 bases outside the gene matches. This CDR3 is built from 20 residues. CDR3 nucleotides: TGTGCCAGCAGTTGGGATCTAAAACTAGCGGGGGTAACTGGGGCCAACGTCCTGACTTTC. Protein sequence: CASSWDLKLAGVTGANVLTF.

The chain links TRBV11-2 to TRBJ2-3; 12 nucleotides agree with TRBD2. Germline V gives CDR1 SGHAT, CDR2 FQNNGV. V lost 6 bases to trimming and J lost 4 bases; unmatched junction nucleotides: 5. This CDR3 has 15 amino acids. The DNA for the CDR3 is TGTGCCAGCAGTCGGCTAGCGGGGGGGCCAGATACGCAGTATTTT. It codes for CASSRLAGGPDTQYF.

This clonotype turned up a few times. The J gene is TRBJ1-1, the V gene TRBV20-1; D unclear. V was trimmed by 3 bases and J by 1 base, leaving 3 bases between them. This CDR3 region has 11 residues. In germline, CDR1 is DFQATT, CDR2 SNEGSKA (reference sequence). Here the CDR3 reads CSASENTEAFF. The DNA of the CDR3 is TGCAGTGCTAGCGAGAACACTGAAGCTTTCTTT.

CDR3 DNA: TGTGCCAGCAGCTCCCTATGGGGGACAGGGTTATCTGGGGCCAACGTCCTGACTTTC. It specifies CASSSLWGTGLSGANVLTF. This rearrangement joins TRBV11-1 to TRBJ2-6, with 9 positions matching TRBD1. V lost 4 bases to trimming and J lost 1 base; unmatched junction nucleotides: 11. Germline V gene lookup returns CDR1 SGHAT and CDR2 FQDESV (reference sequence). The CDR3 is 19 amino acids.

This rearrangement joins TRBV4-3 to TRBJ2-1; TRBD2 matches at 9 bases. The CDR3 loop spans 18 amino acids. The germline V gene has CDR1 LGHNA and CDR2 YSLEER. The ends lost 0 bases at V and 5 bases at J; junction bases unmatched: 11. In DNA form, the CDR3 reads TGCGCCAGCAGCCAAGAATGGTCGGGCGGGGGGGCGGACAATGAGCAGTTCTTC. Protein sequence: CASSQEWSGGGADNEQFF.

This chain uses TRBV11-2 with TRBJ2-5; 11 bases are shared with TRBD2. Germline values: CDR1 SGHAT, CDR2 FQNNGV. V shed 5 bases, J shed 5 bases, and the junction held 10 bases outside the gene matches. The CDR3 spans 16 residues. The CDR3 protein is CASSPLAGGLGETQYF. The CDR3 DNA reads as TGTGCCAGCAGCCCCCTAGCGGGAGGCCTCGGGGAGACCCAGTACTTC.

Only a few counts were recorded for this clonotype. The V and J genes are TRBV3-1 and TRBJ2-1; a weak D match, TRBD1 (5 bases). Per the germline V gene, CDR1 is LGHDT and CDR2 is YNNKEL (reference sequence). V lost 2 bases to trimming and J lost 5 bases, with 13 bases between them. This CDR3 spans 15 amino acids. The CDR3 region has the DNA TGTGCCAGCAGCCAACCCGGTCAGGACAACAATGAGCAGTTCTTC. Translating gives CASSQPGQDNNEQFF.

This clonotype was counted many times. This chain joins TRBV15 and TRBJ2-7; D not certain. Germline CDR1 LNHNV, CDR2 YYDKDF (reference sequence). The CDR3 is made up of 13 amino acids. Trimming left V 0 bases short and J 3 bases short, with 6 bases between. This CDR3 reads CATSREIYYEQYF. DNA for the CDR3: TGTGCCACCAGCAGAGAAATATACTACGAGCAGTACTTC.